This T cell receptor beta chain appears in the sequencing data of a study of blood T cell repertoires in COVID-19. Whole-study context: Nucleic acid was either cDNA or gDNA, and it came from T cells, B-cell-depleted T cells, or PBMCs.

CDR3 length: 14 amino acids. V shed 5 bases, J shed 7 bases, and the junction held 10 bases outside the gene matches. In germline, CDR1 is MNHEY, CDR2 SVGAGI. In the authors' workflow: Amplification of reference gene primers was used by the study to estimate nucleated cell counts. The protocol was immunoSEQ multiplex PCR, while the TCRdb copy is restricted to in-frame clones and leaves out a portion. The V and J calls and clone size are taken from that table; D and trimming were inferred from the DNA. The sample lists about 130,000 clones, 65% to 90% occurring once. The rearrangement joins TRBV6-5 to TRBJ2-5; 7 bases align to TRBD1. What was sequenced was peripheral blood. The TCR sequence derives from a woman older than 75 with acute or convalescent COVID-19. The CDR3 DNA follows: TGTGCCAGCAGTCCACGGACAGGTGTTACGACCCAGTACTTC. Its protein product is CASSPRTGVTTQYF.